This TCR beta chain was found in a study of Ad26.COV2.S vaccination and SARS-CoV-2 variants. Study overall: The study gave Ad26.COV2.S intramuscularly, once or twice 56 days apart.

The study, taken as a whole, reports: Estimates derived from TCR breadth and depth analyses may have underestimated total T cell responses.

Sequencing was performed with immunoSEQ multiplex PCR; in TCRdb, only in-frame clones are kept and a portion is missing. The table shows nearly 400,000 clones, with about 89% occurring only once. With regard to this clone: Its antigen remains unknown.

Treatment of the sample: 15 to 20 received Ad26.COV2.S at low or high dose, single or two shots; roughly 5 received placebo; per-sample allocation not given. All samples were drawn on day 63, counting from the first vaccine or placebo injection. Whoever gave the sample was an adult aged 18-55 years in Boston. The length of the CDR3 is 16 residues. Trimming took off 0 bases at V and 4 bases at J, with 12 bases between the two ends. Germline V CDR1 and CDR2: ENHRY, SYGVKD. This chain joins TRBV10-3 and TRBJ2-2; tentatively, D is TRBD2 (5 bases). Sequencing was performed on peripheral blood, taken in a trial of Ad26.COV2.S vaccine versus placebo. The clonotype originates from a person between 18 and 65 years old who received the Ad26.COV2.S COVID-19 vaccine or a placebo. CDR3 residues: CAISESKDSRTGELFF. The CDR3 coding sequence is TGTGCCATCAGTGAGTCAAAGGACTCCCGCACCGGGGAGCTGTTTTTT.